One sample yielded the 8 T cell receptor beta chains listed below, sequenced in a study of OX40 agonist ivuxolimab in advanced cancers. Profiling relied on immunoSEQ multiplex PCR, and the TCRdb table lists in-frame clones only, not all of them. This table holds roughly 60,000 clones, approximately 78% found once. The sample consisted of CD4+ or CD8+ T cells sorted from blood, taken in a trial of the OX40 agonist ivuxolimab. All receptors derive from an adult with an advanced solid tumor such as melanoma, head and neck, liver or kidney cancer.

CDR3 in DNA: TGTGCCAGCAGGAGACAGGGTGGGGAAAAACTGTTTTTT. It translates to CASRRQGGEKLFF. V usage is TRBV4-2 and J usage is TRBJ1-4; 7 bases align to TRBD1. The ends lost 6 bases at V and 8 bases at J; junction bases unmatched: 6. CDR1 is LGHNA and CDR2 is YNFKEQ in the germline V gene. This CDR3 region has 13 residues.

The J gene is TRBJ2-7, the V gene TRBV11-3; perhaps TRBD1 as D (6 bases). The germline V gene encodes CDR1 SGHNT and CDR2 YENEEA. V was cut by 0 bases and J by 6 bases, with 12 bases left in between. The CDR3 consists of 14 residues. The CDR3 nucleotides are TGTGCCAGCAGCTTAGACCAGGGGTCTTCCGAGCAGTACTTC. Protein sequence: CASSLDQGSSEQYF.

Here the CDR3 reads CASSLRLAGGGDTQYF. CDR3 sequence (DNA): TGCGCCAGCAGCTTGAGATTAGCGGGAGGAGGGGATACGCAGTATTTT. This sequence joins TRBV5-1 and TRBJ2-3; 10 bases align to TRBD2. V shed 1 base, J shed 6 bases, and the junction held 8 bases outside the gene matches. The germline gives CDR1 SGHRS, CDR2 YFSETQ. This CDR3 has 16 amino acids. Using reference TRBV5-1 and TRBJ2-3 for the parts outside the CDR3, the full variable domain is KAGVTQTPRYLIKTRGQQVTLSCSPISGHRSVSWYQQTPGQGLQFLFEYFSETQRNKGNFPGRFSGRQFSNSRSEMNVSTLELGDSALYLCASSLRLAGGGDTQYFGPGTRLTVL.

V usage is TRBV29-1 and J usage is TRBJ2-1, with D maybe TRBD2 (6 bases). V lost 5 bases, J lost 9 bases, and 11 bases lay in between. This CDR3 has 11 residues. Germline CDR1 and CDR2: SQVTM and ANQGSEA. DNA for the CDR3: TGCAGCGTTTTTAGCGGTGGTGAGCAGTTCTTC. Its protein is CSVFSGGEQFF.

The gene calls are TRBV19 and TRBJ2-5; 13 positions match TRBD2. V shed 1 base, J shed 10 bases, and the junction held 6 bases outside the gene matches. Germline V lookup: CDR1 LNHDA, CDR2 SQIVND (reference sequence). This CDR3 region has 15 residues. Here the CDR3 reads CASSIGGLAGAHQYF. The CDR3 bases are TGTGCCAGTAGTATAGGTGGACTAGCGGGAGCCCACCAGTACTTC.

DNA for the CDR3: TGTGCCAGCAGCTTAGCGACCGGGACCCACAATGAGCAGTTCTTC. Translation gives CASSLATGTHNEQFF. The chain employs TRBV11-1 and TRBJ2-1; D may correspond to TRBD1 or TRBD2 (5 bases each). CDR1 SGHAT and CDR2 FQDESV come from the germline V gene (reference sequence). V was cut by 0 bases and J by 5 bases, with 11 bases left in between. CDR3 length: 15 residues.

The CDR3 protein is CASRVPQYNEQFF. In DNA form, the CDR3 reads TGCGCCAGCAGAGTCCCCCAATACAATGAGCAGTTCTTC. The chain is built from TRBV5-1 and TRBJ2-1, with unresolved D. CDR1 and CDR2 from the germline V gene are SGHRS and YFSETQ. V lost 5 bases, J lost 4 bases, and 10 bases lay in between. CDR3 length: 13 residues.

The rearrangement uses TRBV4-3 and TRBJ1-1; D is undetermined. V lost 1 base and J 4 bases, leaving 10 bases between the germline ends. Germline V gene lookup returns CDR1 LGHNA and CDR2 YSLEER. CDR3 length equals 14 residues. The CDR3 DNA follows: TGCGCCAGCAGCCAAGGGCCCTTCGCCACTGAAGCTTTCTTT. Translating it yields CASSQGPFATEAFF.